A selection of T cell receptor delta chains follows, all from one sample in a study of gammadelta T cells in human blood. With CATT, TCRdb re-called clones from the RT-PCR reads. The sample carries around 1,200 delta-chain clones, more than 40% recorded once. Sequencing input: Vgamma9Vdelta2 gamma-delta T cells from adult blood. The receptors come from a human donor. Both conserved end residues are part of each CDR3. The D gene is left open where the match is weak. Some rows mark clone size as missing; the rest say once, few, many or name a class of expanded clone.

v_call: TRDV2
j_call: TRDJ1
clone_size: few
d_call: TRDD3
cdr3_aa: CACDSLYTGGHKYTDKLIF
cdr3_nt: TGTGCCTGTGACTCCCTTTATACTGGGGGTCACAAGTACACCGATAAACTCATCTTT

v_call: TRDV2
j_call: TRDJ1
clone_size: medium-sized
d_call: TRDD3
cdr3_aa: CACDPVGGLLGDTDKLIF
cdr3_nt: TGTGCCTGTGACCCCGTGGGTGGTCTACTGGGGGATACCGATAAACTCATCTTT

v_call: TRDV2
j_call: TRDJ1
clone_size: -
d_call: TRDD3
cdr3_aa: CACDTLPYLTSPVLGEPDKLIF
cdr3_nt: TGTGCCTGCGACACGTTACCTTACCTGACTTCACCCGTACTGGGGGAACCCGATAAACTCATCTTT

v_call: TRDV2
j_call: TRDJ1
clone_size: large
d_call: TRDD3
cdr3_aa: CACDPVGGYTDKLIF
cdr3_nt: TGTGCCTGTGACCCCGTTGGGGGATACACCGATAAACTCATCTTT

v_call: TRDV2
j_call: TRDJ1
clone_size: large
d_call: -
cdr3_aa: CACDPLGGPRHTDKLIF
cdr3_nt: TGTGCCTGTGACCCACTTGGGGGCCCCCGACACACCGATAAACTCATCTTT

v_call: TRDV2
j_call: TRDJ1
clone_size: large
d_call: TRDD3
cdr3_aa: CACDPFLDILGDMRYTDKLIF
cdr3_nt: TGTGCCTGTGACCCCTTTCTCGATATACTGGGGGATATGAGGTACACCGATAAACTCATCTTT

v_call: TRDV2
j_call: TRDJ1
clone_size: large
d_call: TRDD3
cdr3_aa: CACDTVSGGYAYPPLGTDKLIF
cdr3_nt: TGTGCCTGTGACACCGTGAGTGGGGGATACGCGTATCCCCCACTCGGCACCGATAAACTCATCTTT

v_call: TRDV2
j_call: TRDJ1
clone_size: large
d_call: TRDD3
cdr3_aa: CACDGLGDTVVDKLIF
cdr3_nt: TGTGCCTGTGACGGATTGGGGGATACGGTAGTCGATAAACTCATCTTT

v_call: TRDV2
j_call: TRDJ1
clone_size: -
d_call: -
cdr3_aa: CACDSLVSGGDKLIF
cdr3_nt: TGTGCCTGTGACTCCCTCGTTTCAGGAGGGGATAAACTCATCTTT

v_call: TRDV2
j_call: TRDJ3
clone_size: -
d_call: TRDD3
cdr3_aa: CACDTPTGGYASSWDTRQRFF
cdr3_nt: TGTGCCTGTGACACGCCTACGGGGGGATACGCCAGCTCCTGGGACACCCGACAGAGGTTTTTC

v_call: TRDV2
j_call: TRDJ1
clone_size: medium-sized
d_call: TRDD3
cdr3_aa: CACDTVPLTGGFTDKLIF
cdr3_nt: TGTGCCTGTGACACCGTCCCCCTTACTGGGGGATTCACCGATAAACTCATCTTT

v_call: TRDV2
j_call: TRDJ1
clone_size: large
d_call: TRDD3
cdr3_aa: CACDDSLLGVTDKLIF
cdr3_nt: TGTGCCTGTGACGATTCTCTACTGGGGGTCACCGATAAACTCATCTTT

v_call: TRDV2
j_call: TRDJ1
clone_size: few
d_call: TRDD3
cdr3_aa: CASLPLGVGSSLGDTGTGTDKLIF
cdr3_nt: TGTGCCTCTTTACCCTTGGGTGTCGGCTCGAGCCTGGGGGATACTGGAACCGGCACCGATAAACTCATCTTT

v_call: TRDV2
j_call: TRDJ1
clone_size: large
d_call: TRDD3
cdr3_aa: CACDTLLGPDKLIF
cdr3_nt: TGTGCCTGTGACACCCTACTGGGGCCCGATAAACTCATCTTT

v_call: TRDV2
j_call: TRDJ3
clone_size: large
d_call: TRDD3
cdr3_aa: CACDSTGASSWDTRQMFF
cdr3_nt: TGTGCCTGTGACAGTACTGGGGCCTCCTCCTGGGACACCCGACAGATGTTTTTC

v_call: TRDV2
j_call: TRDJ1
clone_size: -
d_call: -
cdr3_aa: CARDPLGGPRHTDKLIF
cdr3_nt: TGTGCCCGAGACCCACTTGGGGGCCCCCGACACACCGATAAACTCATCTTT

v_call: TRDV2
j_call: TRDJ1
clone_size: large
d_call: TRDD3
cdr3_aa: CACDQLGDTSTDKLIF
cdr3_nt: TGTGCCTGTGACCAACTGGGGGATACTTCTACCGATAAACTCATCTTT

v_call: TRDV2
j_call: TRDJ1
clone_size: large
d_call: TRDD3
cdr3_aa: CACDTVATGANTDKLIF
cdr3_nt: TGTGCCTGTGACACCGTGGCGACTGGGGCTAACACCGATAAACTCATCTTT

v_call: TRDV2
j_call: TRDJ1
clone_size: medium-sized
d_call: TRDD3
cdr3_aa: CACDTLKLGDTRNKLIF
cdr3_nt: TGTGCCTGTGACACCCTAAAACTGGGGGATACAAGGAATAAACTCATCTTT

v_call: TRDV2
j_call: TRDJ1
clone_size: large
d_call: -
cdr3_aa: CACDTITKTLGATDFTDKLIF
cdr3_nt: TGTGCCTGTGACACCATAACAAAAACACTGGGCGCCACGGATTTCACCGATAAACTCATCTTT

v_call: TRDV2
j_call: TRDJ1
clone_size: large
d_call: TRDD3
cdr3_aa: CACDTLSGGYVAYTDKLIF
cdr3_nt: TGTGCCTGTGACACTCTCTCTGGGGGATACGTGGCGTACACCGATAAACTCATCTTT

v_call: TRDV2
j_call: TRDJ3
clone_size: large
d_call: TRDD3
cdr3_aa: CACDTGGYSSWDTRQMFF
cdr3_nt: TGTGCCTGTGACACCGGGGGATACAGCTCCTGGGACACCCGACAGATGTTTTTC

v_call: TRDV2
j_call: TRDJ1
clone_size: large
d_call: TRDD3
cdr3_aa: CACDGLMGIPPDDKLIF
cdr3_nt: TGTGCCTGTGACGGCCTAATGGGGATACCGCCCGACGATAAACTCATCTTT

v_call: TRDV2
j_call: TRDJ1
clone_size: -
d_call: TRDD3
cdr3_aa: CACVFLGETNTDKLIF
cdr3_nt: TGTGCCTGTGTGTTTCTGGGGGAAACAAACACCGATAAACTCATCTTT

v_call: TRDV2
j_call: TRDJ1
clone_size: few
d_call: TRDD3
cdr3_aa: CACDPLTTGGLSYTDKLIF
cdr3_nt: TGTGCATGTGACCCCTTGACTACTGGGGGTTTATCCTACACCGATAAACTCATCTTT

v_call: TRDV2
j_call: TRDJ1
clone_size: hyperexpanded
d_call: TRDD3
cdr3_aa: CACDSLNDRGIRGDTDKLIF
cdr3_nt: TGTGCCTGTGACAGCCTTAATGACAGGGGGATACGCGGAGACACCGATAAACTCATCTTT

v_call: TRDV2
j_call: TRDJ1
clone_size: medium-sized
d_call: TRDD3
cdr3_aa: CACDTVPGIQPYTDKLIF
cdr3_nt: TGTGCCTGTGACACCGTTCCGGGGATACAACCGTACACCGATAAACTCATCTTT

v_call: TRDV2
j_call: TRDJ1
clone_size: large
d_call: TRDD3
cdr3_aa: CACDSLLGDTPTDKLIF
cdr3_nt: TGTGCCTGTGACAGCCTACTGGGGGATACCCCTACCGATAAACTCATCTTT

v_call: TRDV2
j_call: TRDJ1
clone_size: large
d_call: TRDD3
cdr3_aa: CACDNLLGGYKDTDKLIF
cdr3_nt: TGTGCCTGTGACAACTTACTGGGGGGATACAAGGACACCGATAAACTCATCTTT

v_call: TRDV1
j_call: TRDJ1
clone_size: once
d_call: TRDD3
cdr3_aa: CALTGGQVYTDKLIF
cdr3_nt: TGTGCTCTTACTGGGGGACAGGTCTACACCGATAAACTCATCTTT

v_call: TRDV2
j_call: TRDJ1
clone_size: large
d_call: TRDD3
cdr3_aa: CACDTSTGGYASAADKLIF
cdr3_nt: TGTGCCTGTGACACCAGTACTGGGGGATACGCAAGTGCTGCCGATAAACTCATCTTT

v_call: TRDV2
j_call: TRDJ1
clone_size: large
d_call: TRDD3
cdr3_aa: CACDTLWAGGPTDKLIF
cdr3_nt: TGTGCCTGTGACACTCTCTGGGCTGGGGGACCCACCGATAAACTCATCTTT

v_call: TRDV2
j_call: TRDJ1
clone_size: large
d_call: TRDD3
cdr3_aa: CACDMVGDLTDKLIF
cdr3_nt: TGTGCCTGTGACATGGTGGGGGATCTTACCGATAAACTCATCTTT

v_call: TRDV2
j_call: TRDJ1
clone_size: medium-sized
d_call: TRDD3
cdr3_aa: CACDPLLGLAVTDKLIF
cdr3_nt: TGTGCCTGTGACCCTCTACTGGGGCTGGCGGTCACCGATAAACTCATCTTT

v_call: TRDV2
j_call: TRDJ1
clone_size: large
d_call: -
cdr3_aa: CACDTVGKYTDKLIF
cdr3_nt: TGTGCCTGTGACACCGTGGGGAAGTACACCGATAAACTCATCTTT

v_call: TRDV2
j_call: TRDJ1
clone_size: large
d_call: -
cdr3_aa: CACDTFPDRTDTDKLIF
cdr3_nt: TGTGCCTGTGATACCTTCCCCGACCGGACTGACACCGATAAACTCATCTTT

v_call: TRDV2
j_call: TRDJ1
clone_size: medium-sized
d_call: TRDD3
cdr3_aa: CACDALGDTSDKLIF
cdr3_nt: TGTGCCTGTGACGCTCTGGGGGATACGAGCGATAAACTCATCTTT

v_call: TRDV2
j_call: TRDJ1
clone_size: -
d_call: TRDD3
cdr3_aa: CACDTVGDTKASGPDKLIF
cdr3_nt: TGTGCCTGTGACACCGTCGGGGATACCAAAGCATCTGGTCCCGATAAACTCATCTTT

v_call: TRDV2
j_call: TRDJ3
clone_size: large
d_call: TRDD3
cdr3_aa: CACDTAGGYWDTRQMFF
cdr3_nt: TGTGCCTGTGACACCGCTGGGGGATACTGGGACACCCGACAGATGTTTTTC

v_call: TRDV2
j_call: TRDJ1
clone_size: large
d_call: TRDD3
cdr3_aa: CACDTVGLLGDTTDKLIF
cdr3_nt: TGTGCCTGTGACACCGTCGGGTTACTGGGGGATACGACCGATAAACTCATCTTT

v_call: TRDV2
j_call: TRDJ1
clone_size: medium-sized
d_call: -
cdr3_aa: CACDTVGGPRSDKLIF
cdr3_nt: TGTGCCTGTGACACCGTTGGGGGCCCCCGGTCCGATAAACTCATCTTT

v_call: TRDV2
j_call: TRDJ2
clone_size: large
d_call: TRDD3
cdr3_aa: CACDILGDLTAQLFF
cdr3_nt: TGTGCCTGTGACATACTGGGGGATTTGACAGCACAACTCTTCTTT

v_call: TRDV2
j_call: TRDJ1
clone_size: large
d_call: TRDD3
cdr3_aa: CACDTVPLPRGLGSGTDKLIF
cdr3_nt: TGTGCCTGTGACACGGTTCCGCTCCCCAGGGGACTGGGGAGTGGCACCGATAAACTCATCTTT

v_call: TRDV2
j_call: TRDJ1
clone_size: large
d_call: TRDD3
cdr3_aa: CACDPLLPTSPTITERGYAKARLIF
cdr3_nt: TGTGCCTGTGACCCACTACTACCAACTTCCCCAACGATTACGGAGAGGGGATACGCGAAGGCGAGACTCATCTTT